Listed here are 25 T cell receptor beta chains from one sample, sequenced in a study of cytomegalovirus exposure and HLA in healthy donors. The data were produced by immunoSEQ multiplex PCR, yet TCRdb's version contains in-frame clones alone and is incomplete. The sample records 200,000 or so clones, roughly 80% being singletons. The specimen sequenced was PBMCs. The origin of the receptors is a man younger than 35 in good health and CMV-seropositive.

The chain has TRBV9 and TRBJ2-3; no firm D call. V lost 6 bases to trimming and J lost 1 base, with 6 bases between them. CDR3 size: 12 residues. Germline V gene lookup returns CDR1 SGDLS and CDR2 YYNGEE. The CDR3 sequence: CASNPGTDTQYF. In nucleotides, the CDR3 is TGTGCCAGCAATCCTGGCACAGATACGCAGTATTTT.

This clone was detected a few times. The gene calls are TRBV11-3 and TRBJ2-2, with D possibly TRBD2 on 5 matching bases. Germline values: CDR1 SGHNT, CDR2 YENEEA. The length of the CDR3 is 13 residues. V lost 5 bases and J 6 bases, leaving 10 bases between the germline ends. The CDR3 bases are TGTGCCAGCAGCCCAGCTAGCCCCGGGGAGCTGTTTTTT. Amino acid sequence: CASSPASPGELFF.

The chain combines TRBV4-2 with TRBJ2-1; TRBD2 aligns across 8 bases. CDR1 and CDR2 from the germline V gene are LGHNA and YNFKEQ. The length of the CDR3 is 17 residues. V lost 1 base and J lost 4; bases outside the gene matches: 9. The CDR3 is CASSQGGSGVLYNEQFF. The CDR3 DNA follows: TGTGCCAGCAGCCAAGGTGGTAGCGGGGTACTTTACAATGAGCAGTTCTTC.

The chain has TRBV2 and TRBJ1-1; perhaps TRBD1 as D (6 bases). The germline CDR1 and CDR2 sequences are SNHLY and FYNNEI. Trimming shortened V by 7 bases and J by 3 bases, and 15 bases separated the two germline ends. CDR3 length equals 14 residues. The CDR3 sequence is CASTSSRGYTEAFF. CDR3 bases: TGTGCCAGCACCTCTTCCAGGGGTTACACTGAAGCTTTCTTT.

CDR3 in amino acids: CASSLGHNNEQFF. The CDR3 DNA follows: TGTGCCAGCAGCCTAGGACACAACAATGAGCAGTTCTTC. The gene calls are TRBV7-7 and TRBJ2-1; a possible D gene is TRBD1 (5 bases). The CDR3 runs 13 residues. The ends were cut back, 5 bases at V and 5 bases at J, with 10 bases in the middle. Looked up from germline, CDR1 is SSHAT and CDR2 is FNYEAQ (reference sequence).

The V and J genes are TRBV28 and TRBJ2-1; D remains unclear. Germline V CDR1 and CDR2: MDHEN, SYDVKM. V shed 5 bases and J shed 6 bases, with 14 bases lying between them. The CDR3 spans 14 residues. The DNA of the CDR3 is TGTGCCAGCAGTCGTCGGAGTAGAACCAATGAGCAGTTCTTC. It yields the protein CASSRRSRTNEQFF.

The CDR3 sequence: CASSRGTGGTEAFF. CDR3 bases: TGTGCCAGCAGCCGAGGGACAGGGGGCACTGAAGCTTTCTTT. The V and J genes are TRBV7-9 and TRBJ1-1; 11 positions agree with TRBD1. Germline CDR1 SEHNR, CDR2 FQNEAQ (reference sequence). With 5 bases clipped from V and 4 bases from J, the junction kept 3 bases outside the gene matches. This CDR3 is 14 amino acids long.

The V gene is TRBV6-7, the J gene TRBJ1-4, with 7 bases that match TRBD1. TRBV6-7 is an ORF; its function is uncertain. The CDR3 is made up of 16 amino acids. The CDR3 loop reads CAVGGQTGATNEKLFF. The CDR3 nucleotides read TGTGCGGTGGGGGGACAGACGGGAGCAACTAATGAAAAACTGTTTTTT.

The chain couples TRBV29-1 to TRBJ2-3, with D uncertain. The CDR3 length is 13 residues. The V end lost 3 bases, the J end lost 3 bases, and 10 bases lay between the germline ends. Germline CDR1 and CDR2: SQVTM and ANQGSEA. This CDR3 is CSVEPQFTDTQYF. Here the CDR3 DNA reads TGCAGCGTTGAGCCTCAGTTTACAGATACGCAGTATTTT.

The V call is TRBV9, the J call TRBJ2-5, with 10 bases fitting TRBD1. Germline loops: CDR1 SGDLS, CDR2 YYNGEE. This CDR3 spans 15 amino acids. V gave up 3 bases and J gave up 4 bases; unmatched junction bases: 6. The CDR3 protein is CASSAYRDRGETQYF. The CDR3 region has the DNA TGTGCCAGCAGCGCTTACCGGGACAGGGGAGAGACCCAGTACTTC. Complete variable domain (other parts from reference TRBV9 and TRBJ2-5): DSGVTQTPKHLITATGQRVTLRCSPRSGDLSVYWYQQSLDQGLQFLIQYYNGEERAKGNILERFSAQQFPDLHSELNLSSLELGDSALYFCASSAYRDRGETQYFGPGTRLLVL.

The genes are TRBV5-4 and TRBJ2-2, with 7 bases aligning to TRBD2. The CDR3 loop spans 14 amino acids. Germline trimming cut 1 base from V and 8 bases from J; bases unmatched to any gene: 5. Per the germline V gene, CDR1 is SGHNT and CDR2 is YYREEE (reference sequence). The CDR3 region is CASSLTSARGELFF. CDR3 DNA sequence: TGTGCCAGCAGCTTGACTAGCGCCCGGGGGGAGCTGTTTTTT.

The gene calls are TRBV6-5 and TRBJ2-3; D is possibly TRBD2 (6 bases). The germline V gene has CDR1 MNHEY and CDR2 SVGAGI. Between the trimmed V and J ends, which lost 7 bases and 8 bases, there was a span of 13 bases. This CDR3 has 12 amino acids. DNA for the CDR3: TGTGCCAGCACCGGAATCGGGGGTACGCAGTATTTT. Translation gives CASTGIGGTQYF.

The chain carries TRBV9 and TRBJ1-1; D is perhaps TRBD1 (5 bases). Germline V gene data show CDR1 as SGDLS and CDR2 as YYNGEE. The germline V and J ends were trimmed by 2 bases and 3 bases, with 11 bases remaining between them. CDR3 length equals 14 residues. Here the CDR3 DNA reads TGTGCCAGCAGCGTTTCAGGGTGGGACACTGAAGCTTTCTTT. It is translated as CASSVSGWDTEAFF.

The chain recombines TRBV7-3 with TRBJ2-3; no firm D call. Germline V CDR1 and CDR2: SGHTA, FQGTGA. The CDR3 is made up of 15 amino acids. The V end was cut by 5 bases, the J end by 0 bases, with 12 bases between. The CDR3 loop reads CASSPRASSTDTQYF. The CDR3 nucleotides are TGTGCCAGCAGCCCTCGCGCGTCTAGCACAGATACGCAGTATTTT.

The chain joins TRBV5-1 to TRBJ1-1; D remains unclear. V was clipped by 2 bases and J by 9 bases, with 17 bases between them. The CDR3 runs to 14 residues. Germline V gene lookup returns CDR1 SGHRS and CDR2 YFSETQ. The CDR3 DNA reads TGCGCCAGCAGCTTATCCCTGGGATCGGGGAAAGCTTTCTTT. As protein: CASSLSLGSGKAFF.

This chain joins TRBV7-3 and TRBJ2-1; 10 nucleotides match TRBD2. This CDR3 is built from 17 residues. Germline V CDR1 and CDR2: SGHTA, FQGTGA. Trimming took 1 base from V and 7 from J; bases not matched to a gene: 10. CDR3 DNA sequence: TGTGCCAGCAGCTTAAGGGGCCGGCTAGCGGGAGTGAATGAGCAGTTCTTC. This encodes CASSLRGRLAGVNEQFF. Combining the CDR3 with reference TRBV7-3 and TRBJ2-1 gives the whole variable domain GAGVSQTPSNKVTEKGKYVELRCDPISGHTALYWYRQSLGQGPEFLIYFQGTGAADDSGLPNDRFFAVRPEGSVSTLKIQRTERGDSAVYLCASSLRGRLAGVNEQFFGPGTRLTVL.

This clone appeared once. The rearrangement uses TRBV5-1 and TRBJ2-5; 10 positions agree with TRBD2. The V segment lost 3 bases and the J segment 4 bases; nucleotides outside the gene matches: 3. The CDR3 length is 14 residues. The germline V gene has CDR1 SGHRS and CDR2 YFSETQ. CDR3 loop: CASSSLAGGETQYF. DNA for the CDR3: TGCGCCAGCAGCTCCTTAGCGGGAGGAGAGACCCAGTACTTC.

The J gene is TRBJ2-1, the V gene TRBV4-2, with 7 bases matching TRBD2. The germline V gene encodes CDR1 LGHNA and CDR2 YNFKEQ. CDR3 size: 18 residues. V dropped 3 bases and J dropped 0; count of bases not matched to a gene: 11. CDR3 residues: CASSQGIGLAVSYNEQFF. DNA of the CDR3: TGTGCCAGCAGCCAGGGGATCGGCCTAGCGGTCTCCTACAATGAGCAGTTCTTC.

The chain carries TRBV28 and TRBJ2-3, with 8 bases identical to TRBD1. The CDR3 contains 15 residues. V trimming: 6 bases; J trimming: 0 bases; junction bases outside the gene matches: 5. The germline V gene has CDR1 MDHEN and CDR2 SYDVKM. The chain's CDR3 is CASSLTGGSTDTQYF. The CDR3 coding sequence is TGTGCCAGCAGCCTTACAGGGGGAAGCACAGATACGCAGTATTTT. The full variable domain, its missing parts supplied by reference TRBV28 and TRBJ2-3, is DVKVTQSSRYLVKRTGEKVFLECVQDMDHENMFWYRQDPGLGLRLIYFSYDVKMKEKGDIPEGYSVSREKKERFSLILESASTNQTSMYLCASSLTGGSTDTQYFGPGTRLTVL.

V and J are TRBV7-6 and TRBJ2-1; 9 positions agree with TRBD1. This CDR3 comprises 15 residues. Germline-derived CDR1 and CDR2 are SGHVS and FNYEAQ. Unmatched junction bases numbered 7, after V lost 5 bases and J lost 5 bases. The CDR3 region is CASSVGQGRNNEQFF. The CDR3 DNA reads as TGTGCCAGCAGCGTGGGACAGGGTAGGAACAATGAGCAGTTCTTC.

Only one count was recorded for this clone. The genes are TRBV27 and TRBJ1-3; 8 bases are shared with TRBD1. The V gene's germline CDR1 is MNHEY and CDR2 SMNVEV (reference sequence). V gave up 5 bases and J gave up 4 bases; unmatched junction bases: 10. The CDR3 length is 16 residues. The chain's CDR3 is CASSPLRGTGGNTIYF. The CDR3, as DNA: TGTGCCAGCAGTCCTCTGAGAGGGACAGGAGGAAACACCATATATTTT.

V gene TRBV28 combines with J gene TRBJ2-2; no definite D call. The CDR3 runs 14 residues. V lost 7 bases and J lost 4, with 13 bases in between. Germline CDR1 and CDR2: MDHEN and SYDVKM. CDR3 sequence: CASTSPRSTGELFF. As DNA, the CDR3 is TGTGCCAGCACCTCCCCCCGGTCCACCGGGGAGCTGTTTTTT.

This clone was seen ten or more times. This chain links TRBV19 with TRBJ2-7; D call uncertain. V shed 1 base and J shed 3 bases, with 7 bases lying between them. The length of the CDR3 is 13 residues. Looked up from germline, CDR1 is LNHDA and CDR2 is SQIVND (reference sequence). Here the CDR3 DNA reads TGTGCCAGTAGTATAGGGGCCGGCTACGAGCAGTACTTC. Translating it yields CASSIGAGYEQYF. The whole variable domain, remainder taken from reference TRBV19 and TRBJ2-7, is DGGITQSPKYLFRKEGQNVTLSCEQNLNHDAMYWYRQDPGQGLRLIYYSQIVNDFQKGDIAEGYSVSREKKESFPLTVTSAQKNPTAFYLCASSIGAGYEQYFGPGTRLTVT.

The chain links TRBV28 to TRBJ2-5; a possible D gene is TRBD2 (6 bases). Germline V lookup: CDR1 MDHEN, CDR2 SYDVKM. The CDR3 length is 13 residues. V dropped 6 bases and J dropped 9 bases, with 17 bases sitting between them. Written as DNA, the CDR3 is TGTGCCAGCAGATCCGGGACTCTGAGGGCCCAGTACTTC. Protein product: CASRSGTLRAQYF.

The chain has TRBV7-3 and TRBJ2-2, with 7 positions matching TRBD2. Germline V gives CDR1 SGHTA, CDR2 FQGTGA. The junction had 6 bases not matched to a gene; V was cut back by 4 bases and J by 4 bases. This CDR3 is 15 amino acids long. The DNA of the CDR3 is TGTGCCAGCAGCTCCATTGGACTAGGCACCGGGGAGCTGTTTTTT. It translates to CASSSIGLGTGELFF.